The 29 T cell receptor beta chains presented below share a single source sample, sequenced in a study of shared clonotypes between healthy human individuals. The protocol was immunoSEQ multiplex PCR, while the TCRdb copy is restricted to in-frame clones and leaves out a portion. The sample yields millions of clones, about 92% seen once. CD8 cells regarded as naive lacked CD45RO, were positively chosen for CCR7, and omitted terminally differentiated effector memory CD45RA+ cells. The sequencing sample was made of naive CD8+ T cells from PBMCs. The source is a man younger than 35 in good health. Some clones in this sample may be carry-over from other donors' samples.

The chain links TRBV7-9 to TRBJ2-5; TRBD1 agrees at 8 bases. Trimming took 7 bases from V and 2 from J; bases not matched to a gene: 9. The CDR3 is 15 residues long. Germline CDR1 is SEHNR and CDR2 is FQNEAQ (reference sequence). This CDR3 is CASTKVRTGQETQYF. The CDR3 coding sequence is TGTGCCAGCACAAAGGTTAGGACAGGGCAAGAGACCCAGTACTTC.

The rearrangement uses TRBV7-9 and TRBJ1-4; 8 bases are shared with TRBD1. The CDR3 has 14 amino acids. Germline V gene sequence: CDR1 SEHNR, CDR2 FQNEAQ (reference sequence). V gave up 7 bases and J gave up 5 bases; unmatched junction bases: 6. CDR3 nucleotide sequence: TGTGCCAGCACCCCGGACAGGGCAAATGAAAAACTGTTTTTT. This translates into CASTPDRANEKLFF.

The J gene is TRBJ1-1, the V gene TRBV30; a weak D match, TRBD1 (6 bases). The CDR3 sequence is 11 residues long. The germline V gene encodes CDR1 GTSNPN and CDR2 SVGIG (reference sequence). CDR3 in DNA: TGTGCTCGGGGGGGCTACACTGAAGCTTTCTTT. This gives the protein CARGGYTEAFF.

V usage is TRBV2 and J usage is TRBJ2-7, with unresolved D. The CDR3 is made up of 12 amino acids. The germline V gene has CDR1 SNHLY and CDR2 FYNNEI. V shed 3 bases and J shed 5 bases, with 8 bases lying between them. CDR3 nucleotides: TGTGCCAGCAGTGAGCAGTGGGACGAGCAGTACTTC. Protein sequence: CASSEQWDEQYF.

This clone was recorded once. V gene TRBV5-1 combines with J gene TRBJ1-1; TRBD1 agrees at 7 bases. Germline CDR1 is SGHRS and CDR2 is YFSETQ. V was pared by 6 bases and J by 7 bases, with 15 bases of the junction left unmatched. The CDR3 is 15 residues long. CDR3 nucleotides: TGCGCCAGCACCTGGGCACCGGGACAGAGCCTTGAAGCTTTCTTT. This translates into CASTWAPGQSLEAFF.

The V and J genes are TRBV4-2 and TRBJ2-7, with D perhaps being TRBD1 or TRBD2 (6 bases each). The CDR3 is made up of 15 amino acids. The germline V and J ends were trimmed by 3 bases and 5 bases, with 17 bases remaining between them. Germline loops: CDR1 LGHNA, CDR2 YNFKEQ. The CDR3 loop reads CASSQHWGAQDEQYF. The CDR3 bases are TGTGCCAGCAGCCAGCACTGGGGGGCGCAAGACGAGCAGTACTTC.

J is TRBJ2-5 and V is TRBV4-1, with 7 bases that match TRBD1. CDR1 is MGHRA, CDR2 YSYEKL, per germline. The length of the CDR3 is 13 residues. V shed 3 bases and J 5 bases; nucleotides not matched to a gene: 3. Written as DNA, the CDR3 is TGCGCCAGCAGCCAGCGCAGGGGGGAGACCCAGTACTTC. This gives the protein CASSQRRGETQYF.

The V and J genes are TRBV9 and TRBJ2-2; D perhaps matches TRBD2 (6 bases). The CDR3 totals 14 residues. Between the trimmed V and J ends, which lost 2 bases and 6 bases, there was a span of 11 bases. Germline CDR1 SGDLS, CDR2 YYNGEE. CDR3: CASSVSGSSGELFF. In DNA form, the CDR3 reads TGTGCCAGCAGCGTTAGCGGTTCTTCCGGGGAGCTGTTTTTT.

As to this clone: The same CDR3 can be traced to other DNA sequences in this sample. This chain uses TRBV29-1 with TRBJ2-1, with D possibly being TRBD2 (5 bases). This CDR3 has 13 amino acids. Trimming removed 4 bases from V and 0 bases from J, with 7 bases in between. Germline V gene lookup returns CDR1 SQVTM and CDR2 ANQGSEA. The CDR3 loop reads CSVGGSSYNEQFF. The CDR3 DNA reads TGCAGCGTTGGAGGGAGCTCCTACAATGAGCAGTTCTTC.

The gene calls are TRBV13 and TRBJ1-1; D is uncertain. The CDR3 runs 14 residues. Germline values: CDR1 PRHDT, CDR2 FYEKMQ (reference sequence). V lost 5 bases and J lost 1, with 11 bases in between. The CDR3 protein is CASSPSGPNTEAFF. The DNA for the CDR3 is TGTGCCAGCAGCCCCAGCGGACCGAACACTGAAGCTTTCTTT.

The J gene is TRBJ2-7, the V gene TRBV13; D is ambiguous. Deletions cut 4 bases from V and 3 bases from J, with 7 bases between. Germline CDR1 and CDR2: PRHDT and FYEKMQ (reference sequence). The CDR3 runs 12 residues. The CDR3 DNA sequence: TGTGCCAGCAGCTCACCACACTACGAGCAGTACTTC. It translates to CASSSPHYEQYF.

The J gene is TRBJ2-3, the V gene TRBV7-2, with 7 bases fitting TRBD1. The junction had 5 bases not matched to a gene; V was cut back by 3 bases and J by 2 bases. The length of the CDR3 is 15 residues. Germline V lookup: CDR1 SGHTA, CDR2 FQGNSA. CDR3 in DNA: TGTGCCAGCAGCTTGGCAGGGGGATCCACAGATACGCAGTATTTT. Protein: CASSLAGGSTDTQYF.

The rearrangement links TRBV11-2 to TRBJ2-1, with 7 bases aligning to TRBD2. Germline V CDR1 and CDR2: SGHAT, FQNNGV. J gave up 4 bases and V 3 bases, and 9 bases lay outside the gene matches. CDR3 length equals 16 residues. The CDR3: CASSLEASGWYNEQFF. CDR3 DNA: TGTGCCAGCAGCTTGGAGGCTAGCGGTTGGTACAATGAGCAGTTCTTC. The whole variable domain, remainder taken from reference TRBV11-2 and TRBJ2-1, is EAGVAQSPRYKIIEKRQSVAFWCNPISGHATLYWYQQILGQGPKLLIQFQNNGVVDDSQLPKDRFSAERLKGVDSTLKIQPAKLEDSAVYLCASSLEASGWYNEQFFGPGTRLTVL.

This chain uses TRBV28 with TRBJ2-3; D uncertain. In germline, CDR1 is MDHEN, CDR2 SYDVKM. V was clipped by 1 base and J by 5 bases, with 10 bases between them. The CDR3 length is 14 residues. Written as DNA, the CDR3 is TGTGCCAGCAGTTTATATGGGGATGTAGATACGCAGTATTTT. The encoded protein is CASSLYGDVDTQYF.

This chain connects TRBV4-3 to TRBJ2-1; D perhaps matches TRBD2 (5 bases). The germline V gene has CDR1 LGHNA and CDR2 YSLEER. This CDR3 region has 15 residues. Trimming pared 1 base from V and 2 bases from J, leaving 9 bases between. CDR3 bases: TGCGCCAGCAGCCAAGTCTTAGCGCCCTACAATGAGCAGTTCTTC. Protein product: CASSQVLAPYNEQFF.

The genes are TRBV4-2 and TRBJ2-2, with D maybe TRBD1 (7 bases). The CDR3 has 15 amino acids. Germline V gene lookup returns CDR1 LGHNA and CDR2 YNFKEQ. The ends were cut back, 1 base at V and 5 bases at J, with 11 bases in the middle. DNA for the CDR3: TGTGCCAGCAGCCAAGCAGGGGGGAATACCGGGGAGCTGTTTTTT. This sequence encodes CASSQAGGNTGELFF.

The chain uses TRBV9 and TRBJ2-4; no clear D. This CDR3 is 15 amino acids long. Trimming took off 6 bases at V and 0 bases at J, with 13 bases between the two ends. The germline CDR1 and CDR2 sequences are SGDLS and YYNGEE. CDR3 sequence reads: CASNLEGLAKNIQYF. DNA for the CDR3: TGTGCCAGCAACCTAGAAGGCCTAGCCAAAAACATTCAGTACTTC.

Points on this clone: Other nucleotide sequences in the sample specify the same CDR3. The chain has TRBV28 and TRBJ1-1; D ambiguous. V was cut by 5 bases and J by 2 bases, with 12 bases left in between. Germline loops: CDR1 MDHEN, CDR2 SYDVKM. The CDR3 consists of 14 residues. CDR3 sequence reads: CASSLWTGNTEAFF. The CDR3 DNA reads TGTGCCAGCAGTCTCTGGACGGGAAACACTGAAGCTTTCTTT.

The CDR3 protein is CSVAPGLVTGELFF. CDR3 nucleotides: TGCAGCGTTGCTCCGGGACTGGTCACCGGGGAGCTGTTTTTT. The rearrangement joins TRBV29-1 to TRBJ2-2; a weak D match, TRBD2 (6 bases). This CDR3 region has 14 residues. Trimming removed 4 bases from V and 4 bases from J, with 13 bases in between. In germline, CDR1 is SQVTM, CDR2 ANQGSEA.

This clone came up once. At the DNA level, this CDR3 is encoded by other sequences in the same sample as well. The chain has TRBV30 and TRBJ2-7; TRBD1 agrees at 7 bases. The CDR3 consists of 13 residues. From germline, CDR1 is GTSNPN and CDR2 SVGIG (reference sequence). The trim removed 5 bases at V and 0 bases at J, leaving 4 bases unmatched. This chain's CDR3 is CAWSTGSSYEQYF. The DNA of the CDR3 is TGTGCCTGGTCGACAGGGAGCTCCTACGAGCAGTACTTC.

This chain connects TRBV7-9 to TRBJ2-7; D call uncertain. Trimming cost V 5 bases and J 1 base, with 27 bases left between them. Germline values: CDR1 SEHNR, CDR2 FQNEAQ (reference sequence). The CDR3 loop spans 19 amino acids. The CDR3, as DNA: TGTGCCAGCAGCGTATCTATGGCTCTTAGCCCTTCTACATCCTACGAGCAGTACTTC. Protein product: CASSVSMALSPSTSYEQYF.

CDR3 amino acids: CASRVLGVSTDTQYF. CDR3 coding DNA: TGCGCCAGCAGGGTCCTCGGGGTCAGCACAGATACGCAGTATTTT. The V gene is TRBV4-1, the J gene TRBJ2-3; perhaps TRBD2 as D (5 bases). The CDR3 spans 15 residues. Germline values: CDR1 MGHRA, CDR2 YSYEKL. With 6 bases removed from V and 0 bases from J, the gap between germline ends came to 13 bases.

The CDR3 DNA sequence: TGTGCCAGCAGCTTCCCCGGGGAGCTGTTTTTT. Translation: CASSFPGELFF. V and J are TRBV9 and TRBJ2-2; no definite D call. V was cut by 4 bases and J by 6 bases, with 4 bases left in between. CDR1 is SGDLS and CDR2 is YYNGEE in the germline V gene. This CDR3 is built from 11 residues.

This clone was seen once. The same CDR3 arises from other DNA sequences in this sample as well. This chain connects TRBV4-3 to TRBJ2-5; TRBD1 is a possible D gene (5 bases). CDR3 size: 13 residues. Germline V lookup: CDR1 LGHNA, CDR2 YSLEER. V lost 1 base to trimming and J lost 4 bases, with 7 bases between them. In nucleotides, the CDR3 is TGCGCCAGCAGCCAAGGGGGCCGAGAGACCCAGTACTTC. Protein: CASSQGGRETQYF.

The chain employs TRBV5-6 and TRBJ1-2, with D maybe TRBD1 (6 bases). This CDR3 is 15 amino acids long. Germline CDR1 reads SGHDT; CDR2 reads YYEEEE. V lost 0 bases and J lost 6, with 15 bases in between. The DNA of the CDR3 is TGTGCCAGCAGCTTGGCTGATCGGGGGCGAGATGGCTACACCTTC. Translation: CASSLADRGRDGYTF.

This chain joins TRBV21-1 and TRBJ1-4. TRBV21-1 is annotated as a pseudogene. This CDR3 is 15 amino acids long. CDR3: CASSLPPGRVEKLFF. In DNA, the CDR3 is TGTGCCAGCAGCCTTCCTCCGGGACGTGTTGAAAAACTGTTTTTT.

This clone was detected only once. This chain connects TRBV5-1 to TRBJ2-2; 9 positions match TRBD1. Germline values: CDR1 SGHRS, CDR2 YFSETQ. J lost 1 base, V lost 0 bases, and 7 bases had no gene match. CDR3 size: 18 residues. The CDR3 coding sequence is TGCGCCAGCAGCTTGGGACCCTGGACAGGGGTGAACACCGGGGAGCTGTTTTTT. It translates to CASSLGPWTGVNTGELFF.

This sequence joins TRBV27 and TRBJ2-5; D tentatively fits TRBD1 or TRBD2 (6 bases each). The CDR3 covers 13 residues. Deletions cut 3 bases from V and 7 bases from J, with 12 bases between. The germline V gene has CDR1 MNHEY and CDR2 SMNVEV (reference sequence). The DNA for the CDR3 is TGTGCCAGCAGTTTGCGTCCGGGGGCGACCCAGTACTTC. This translates into CASSLRPGATQYF.

In the case of this clone: Other nucleotide sequences in the sample specify the same CDR3. The chain couples TRBV9 to TRBJ2-3; TRBD2 matches 11 bases. Germline V CDR1 and CDR2: SGDLS, YYNGEE. The junction had 6 bases not matched to a gene; V was cut back by 3 bases and J by 6 bases. There are 15 residues in the CDR3. The CDR3 spells CASSGSGRAADTQYF. The CDR3 bases are TGTGCCAGCAGCGGTAGCGGGAGGGCCGCCGATACGCAGTATTTT.